The T cell receptor (beta chain) under discussion was sequenced for a study of blood T cell repertoires in COVID-19. The table came from immunoSEQ multiplex PCR; TCRdb's copy has only in-frame clones and leaves some out. Of about 250,000 clones in the sample, about nine tenths are singletons; the top ten hold approximately 3%. This clone came up once. CDR1 is SGHNT, CDR2 YYREEE, per germline (reference sequence). CDR3 length equals 15 residues. J was trimmed by 6 bases and V by 2 bases; bases with no gene match: 6. Resolution of symptoms, clearance, or two negative PCRs was present in recovered Cohort 3 donors.

Sequenced input: PBMCs or T cells enriched from blood (not recorded which). The sequence was collected from a woman aged 45-60 years who had recovered from COVID-19. The chain combines TRBV5-4 with TRBJ2-1; 9 positions agree with TRBD2. CDR3 sequence: CASSLLAGALNEQFF. CDR3 nucleotides: TGTGCCAGCAGCTTATTAGCGGGAGCACTCAATGAGCAGTTCTTC.